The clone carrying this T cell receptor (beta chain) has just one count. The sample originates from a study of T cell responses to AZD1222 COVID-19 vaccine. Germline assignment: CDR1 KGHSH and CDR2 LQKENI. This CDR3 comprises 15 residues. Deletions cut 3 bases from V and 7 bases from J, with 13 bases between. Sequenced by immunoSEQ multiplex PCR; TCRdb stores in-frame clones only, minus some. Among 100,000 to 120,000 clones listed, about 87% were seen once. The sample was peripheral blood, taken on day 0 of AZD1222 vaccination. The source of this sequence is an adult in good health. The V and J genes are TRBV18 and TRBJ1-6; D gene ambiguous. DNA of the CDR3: TGTGCCAGCTCACCGGATAAATCCAGCAATTCACCCCTCCACTTT. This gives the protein CASSPDKSSNSPLHF.